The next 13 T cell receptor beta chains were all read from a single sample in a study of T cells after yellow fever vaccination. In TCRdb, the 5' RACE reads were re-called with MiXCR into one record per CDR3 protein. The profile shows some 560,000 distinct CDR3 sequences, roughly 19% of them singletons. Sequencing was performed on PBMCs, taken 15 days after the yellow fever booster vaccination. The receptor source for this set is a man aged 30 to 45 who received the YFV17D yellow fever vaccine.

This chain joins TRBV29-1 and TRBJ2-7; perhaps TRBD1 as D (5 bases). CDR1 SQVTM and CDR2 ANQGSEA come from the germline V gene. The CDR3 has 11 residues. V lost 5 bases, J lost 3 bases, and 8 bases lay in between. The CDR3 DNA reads TGCAGCGTTAGGGGTGGCTACGAGCAGTACTTC. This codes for CSVRGGYEQYF.

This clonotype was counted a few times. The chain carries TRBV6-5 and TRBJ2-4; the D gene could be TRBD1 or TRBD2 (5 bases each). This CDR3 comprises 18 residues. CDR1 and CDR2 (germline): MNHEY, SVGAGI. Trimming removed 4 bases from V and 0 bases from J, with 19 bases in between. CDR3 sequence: CASSSLLGGGVAKNIQYF. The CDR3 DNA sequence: TGTGCCAGCAGTTCGCTTCTTGGGGGTGGGGTAGCCAAAAACATTCAGTACTTC.

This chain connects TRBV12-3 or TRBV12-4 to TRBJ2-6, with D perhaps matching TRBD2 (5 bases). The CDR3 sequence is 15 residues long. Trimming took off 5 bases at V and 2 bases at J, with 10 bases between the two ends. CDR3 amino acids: CASSPAGAGANVLTF. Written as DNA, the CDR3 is TGTGCCAGCAGTCCAGCCGGGGCTGGGGCCAACGTCCTGACTTTC.

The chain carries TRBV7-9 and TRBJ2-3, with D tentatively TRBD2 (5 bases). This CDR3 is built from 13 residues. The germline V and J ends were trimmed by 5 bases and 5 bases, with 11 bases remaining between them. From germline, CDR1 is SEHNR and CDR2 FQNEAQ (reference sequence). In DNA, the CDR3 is TGTGCCAGCAGCCCCCGGGGAGAAGATACGCAGTATTTT. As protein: CASSPRGEDTQYF.

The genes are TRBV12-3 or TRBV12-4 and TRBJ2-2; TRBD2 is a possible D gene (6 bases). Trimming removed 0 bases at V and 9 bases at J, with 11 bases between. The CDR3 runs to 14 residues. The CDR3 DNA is TGTGCCAGCAGTTTAGCGCTGGGGGGTTGGGAGCTGTTTTTT. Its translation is CASSLALGGWELFF.

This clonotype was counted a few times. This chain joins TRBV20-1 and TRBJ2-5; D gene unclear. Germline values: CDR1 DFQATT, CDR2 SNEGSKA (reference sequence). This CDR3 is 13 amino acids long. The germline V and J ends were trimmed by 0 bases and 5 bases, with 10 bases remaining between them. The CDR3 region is CSAREVAQETQYF. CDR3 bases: TGCAGTGCTAGAGAGGTAGCCCAGGAGACCCAGTACTTC.

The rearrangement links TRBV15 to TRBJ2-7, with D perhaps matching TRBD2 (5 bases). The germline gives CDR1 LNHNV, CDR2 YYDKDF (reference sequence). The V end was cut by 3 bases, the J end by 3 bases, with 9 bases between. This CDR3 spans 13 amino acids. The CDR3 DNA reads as TGTGCCACCAGCAGGGACGCGGGCTACGAGCAGTACTTC. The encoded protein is CATSRDAGYEQYF. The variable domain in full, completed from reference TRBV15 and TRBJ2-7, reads DAMVIQNPRYQVTQFGKPVTLSCSQTLNHNVMYWYQQKSSQAPKLLFHYYDKDFNNEADTPDNFQSRRPNTSFCFLDIRSPGLGDTAMYLCATSRDAGYEQYFGPGTRLTVT.

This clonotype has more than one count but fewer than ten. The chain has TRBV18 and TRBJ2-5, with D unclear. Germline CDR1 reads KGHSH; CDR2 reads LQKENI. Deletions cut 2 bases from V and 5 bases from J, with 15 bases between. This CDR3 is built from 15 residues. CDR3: CASSPTYGVEETQYF. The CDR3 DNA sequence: TGTGCCAGCTCACCAACGTATGGGGTAGAGGAGACCCAGTACTTC.

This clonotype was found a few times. The CDR3 region is CASSSRQGPQYF. The CDR3 coding sequence is TGTGCCAGCAGTAGTCGACAGGGGCCGCAGTACTTC. The genes are TRBV6-5 and TRBJ2-7; 8 positions agree with TRBD1. CDR3 size: 12 residues. Unmatched junction bases numbered 6, after V lost 5 bases and J lost 9 bases. Germline CDR1 reads MNHEY; CDR2 reads SVGAGI.

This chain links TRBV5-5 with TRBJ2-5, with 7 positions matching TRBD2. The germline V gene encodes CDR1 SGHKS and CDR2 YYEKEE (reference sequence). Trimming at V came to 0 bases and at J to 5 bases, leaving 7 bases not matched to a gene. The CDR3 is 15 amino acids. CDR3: CASSLGEGRWETQYF. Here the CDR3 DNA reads TGTGCCAGCAGCTTGGGGGAGGGCCGGTGGGAGACCCAGTACTTC.

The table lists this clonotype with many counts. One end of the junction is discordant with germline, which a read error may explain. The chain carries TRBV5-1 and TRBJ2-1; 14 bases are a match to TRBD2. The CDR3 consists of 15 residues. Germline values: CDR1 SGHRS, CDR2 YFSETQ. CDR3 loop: CASSLGLAGVNEQFF. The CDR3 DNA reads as TGTGCCAGCAGCTTGGGACTAGCGGGAGTCAATGAGCAGTTCTTC.

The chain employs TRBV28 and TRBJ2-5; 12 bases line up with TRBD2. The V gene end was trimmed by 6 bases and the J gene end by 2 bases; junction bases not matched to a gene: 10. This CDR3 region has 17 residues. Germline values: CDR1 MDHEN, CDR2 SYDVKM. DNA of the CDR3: TGTGCCAGCAGCTATGACGGACTAGCGGGGCTTCAAGAGACCCAGTACTTC. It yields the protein CASSYDGLAGLQETQYF.

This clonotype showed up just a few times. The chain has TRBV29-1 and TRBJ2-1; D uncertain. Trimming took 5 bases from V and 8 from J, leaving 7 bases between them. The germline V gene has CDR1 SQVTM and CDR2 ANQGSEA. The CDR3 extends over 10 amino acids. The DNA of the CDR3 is TGCAGCGTTTTACCGGATGAGCAGTTCTTC. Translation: CSVLPDEQFF.